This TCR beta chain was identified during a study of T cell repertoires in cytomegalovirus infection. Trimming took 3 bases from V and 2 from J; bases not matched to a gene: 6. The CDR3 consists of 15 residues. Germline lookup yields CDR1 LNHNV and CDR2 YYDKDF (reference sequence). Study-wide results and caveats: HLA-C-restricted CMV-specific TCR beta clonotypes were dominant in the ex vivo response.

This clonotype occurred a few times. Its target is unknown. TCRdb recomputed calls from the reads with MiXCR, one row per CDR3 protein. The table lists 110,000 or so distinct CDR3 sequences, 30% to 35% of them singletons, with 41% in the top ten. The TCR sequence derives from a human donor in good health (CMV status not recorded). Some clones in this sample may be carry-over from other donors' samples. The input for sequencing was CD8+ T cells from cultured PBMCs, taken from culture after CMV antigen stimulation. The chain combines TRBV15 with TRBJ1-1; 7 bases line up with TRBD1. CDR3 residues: CATSRPGQINTEAFF. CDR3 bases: TGTGCCACCAGCAGGCCGGGACAGATTAACACTGAAGCTTTCTTT.